The text below deals with one T cell receptor (beta chain). Its antigen is still unknown. One entry per CDR3 protein, called by TCRdb with MiXCR from the 5' RACE reads. This sample carries roughly 260,000 distinct CDR3 sequences, roughly 20% of them seen once, and the ten largest clones take about 8.2%. The data are from a study of CD8 T cells in ankylosing spondylitis. Study outcomes and limitations: Made up of several highly homologous variants, a TCR beta motif appeared characteristic of ankylosing spondylitis blood.

The CDR3 runs to 14 residues. This clonotype was obtained from a male donor with ankylosing spondylitis or in good health (not recorded which). The rearrangement uses TRBV21-1 and TRBJ1-5. TRBV21-1 is an annotated pseudogene. Sequencing used blood, either unsorted or a sorted T cell fraction (not recorded which). For the CDR3, the DNA is TGTGCCAGCAGCATTCAAAGGTTCAATCAGCCCCAGCATTTT. Amino acids: CASSIQRFNQPQHF.